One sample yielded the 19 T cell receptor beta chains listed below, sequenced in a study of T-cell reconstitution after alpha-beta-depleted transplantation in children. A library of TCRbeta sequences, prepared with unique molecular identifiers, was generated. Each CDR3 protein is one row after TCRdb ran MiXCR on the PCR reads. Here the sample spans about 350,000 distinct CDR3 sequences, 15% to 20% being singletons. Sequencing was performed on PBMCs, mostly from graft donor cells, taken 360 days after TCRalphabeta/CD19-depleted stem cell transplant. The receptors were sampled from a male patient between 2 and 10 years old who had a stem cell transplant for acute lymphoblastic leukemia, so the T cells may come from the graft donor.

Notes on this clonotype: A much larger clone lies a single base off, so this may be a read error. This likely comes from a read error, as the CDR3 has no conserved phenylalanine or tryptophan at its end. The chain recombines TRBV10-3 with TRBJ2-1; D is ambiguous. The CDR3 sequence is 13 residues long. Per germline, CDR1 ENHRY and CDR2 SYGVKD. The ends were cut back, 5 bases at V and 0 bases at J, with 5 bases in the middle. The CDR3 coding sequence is TGTGCCATCAGTAGTCGCTCCTACAATGAGCAGTTCTCC. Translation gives CAISSRSYNEQFS.

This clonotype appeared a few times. Here the CDR3 reads CASSIQGENEQYF. The CDR3 bases are TGTGCCAGCAGTATACAGGGGGAGAACGAGCAGTACTTC. This chain links TRBV6-5 with TRBJ2-7, with TRBD1 identical over 8 bases. The CDR3 is made up of 13 amino acids. Germline values: CDR1 MNHEY, CDR2 SVGAGI. With 5 bases clipped from V and 5 bases from J, the junction kept 5 bases outside the gene matches.

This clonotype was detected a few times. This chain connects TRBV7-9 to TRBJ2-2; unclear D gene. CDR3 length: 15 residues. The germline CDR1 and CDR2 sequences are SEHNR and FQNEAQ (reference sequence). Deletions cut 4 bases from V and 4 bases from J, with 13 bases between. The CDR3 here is CASSSNPGRTGELFF. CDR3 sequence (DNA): TGTGCCAGCAGCTCAAACCCAGGACGCACCGGGGAGCTGTTTTTT.

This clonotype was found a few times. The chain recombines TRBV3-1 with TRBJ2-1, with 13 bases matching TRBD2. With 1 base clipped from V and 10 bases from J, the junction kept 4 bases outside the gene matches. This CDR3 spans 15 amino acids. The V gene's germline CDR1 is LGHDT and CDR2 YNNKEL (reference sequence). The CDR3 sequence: CASSQGTSGGEEQFF. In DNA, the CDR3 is TGTGCCAGCAGCCAAGGGACTAGCGGGGGAGAGGAGCAGTTCTTC.

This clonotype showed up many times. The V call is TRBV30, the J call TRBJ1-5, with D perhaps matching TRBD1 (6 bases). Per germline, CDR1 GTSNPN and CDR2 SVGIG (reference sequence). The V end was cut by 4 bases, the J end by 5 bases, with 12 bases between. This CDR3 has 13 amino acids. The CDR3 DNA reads TGTGCCTGGAACGGACAGCCACATCAGCCCCAGCATTTT. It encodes CAWNGQPHQPQHF.

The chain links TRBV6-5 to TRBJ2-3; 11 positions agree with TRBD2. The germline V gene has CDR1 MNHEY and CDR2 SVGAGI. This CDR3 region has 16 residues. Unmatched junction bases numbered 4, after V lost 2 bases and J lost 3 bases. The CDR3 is CASSYQRLAGTDTQYF. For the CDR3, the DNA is TGTGCCAGCAGTTACCAAAGACTAGCGGGGACAGATACGCAGTATTTT.

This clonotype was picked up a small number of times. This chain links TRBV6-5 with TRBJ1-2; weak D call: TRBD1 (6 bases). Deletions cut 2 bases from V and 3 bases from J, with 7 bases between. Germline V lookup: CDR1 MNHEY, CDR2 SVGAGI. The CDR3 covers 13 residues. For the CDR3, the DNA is TGTGCCAGCAGTTACCCAGGGGACTATGGCTACACCTTC. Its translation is CASSYPGDYGYTF.

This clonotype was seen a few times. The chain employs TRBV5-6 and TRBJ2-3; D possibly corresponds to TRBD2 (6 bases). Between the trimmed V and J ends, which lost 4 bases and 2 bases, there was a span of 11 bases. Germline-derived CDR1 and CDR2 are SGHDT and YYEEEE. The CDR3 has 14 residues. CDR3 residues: CASSAGTPTDTQYF. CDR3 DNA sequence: TGTGCCAGCAGCGCCGGGACTCCCACAGATACGCAGTATTTT.

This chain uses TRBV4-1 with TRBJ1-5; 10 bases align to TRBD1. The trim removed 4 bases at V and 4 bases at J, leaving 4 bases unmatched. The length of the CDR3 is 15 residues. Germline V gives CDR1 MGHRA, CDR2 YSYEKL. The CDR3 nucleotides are TGCGCCAGCAGCCCGGGACAGGGGATTAATCAGCCCCAGCATTTT. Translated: CASSPGQGINQPQHF.

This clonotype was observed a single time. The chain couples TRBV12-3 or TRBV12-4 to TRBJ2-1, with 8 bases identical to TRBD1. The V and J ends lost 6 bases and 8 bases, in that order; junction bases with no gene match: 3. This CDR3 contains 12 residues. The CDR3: CASSPGGHEQFF. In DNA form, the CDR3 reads TGTGCCAGCAGCCCAGGGGGCCATGAGCAGTTCTTC.

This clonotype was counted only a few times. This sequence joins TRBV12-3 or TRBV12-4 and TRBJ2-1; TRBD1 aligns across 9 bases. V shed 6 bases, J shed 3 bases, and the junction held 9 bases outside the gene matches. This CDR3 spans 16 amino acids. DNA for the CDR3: TGTGCCAGCAGCCCCGGGACAGGGCCATACTACAATGAGCAGTTCTTC. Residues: CASSPGTGPYYNEQFF.

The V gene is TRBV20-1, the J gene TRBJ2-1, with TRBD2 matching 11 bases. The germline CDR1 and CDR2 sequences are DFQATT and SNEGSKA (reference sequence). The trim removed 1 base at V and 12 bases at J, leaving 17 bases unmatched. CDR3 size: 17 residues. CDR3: CSARARRGLADDPTQFF. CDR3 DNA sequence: TGCAGTGCTAGAGCCAGAAGGGGACTAGCGGATGACCCAACGCAGTTCTTC.

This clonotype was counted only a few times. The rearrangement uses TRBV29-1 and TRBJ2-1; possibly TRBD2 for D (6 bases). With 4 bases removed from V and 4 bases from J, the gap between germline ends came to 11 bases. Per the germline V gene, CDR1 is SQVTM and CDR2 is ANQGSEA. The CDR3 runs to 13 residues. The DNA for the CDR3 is TGCAGCGTTGGACCGCGGGATTACAATGAGCAGTTCTTC. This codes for CSVGPRDYNEQFF.

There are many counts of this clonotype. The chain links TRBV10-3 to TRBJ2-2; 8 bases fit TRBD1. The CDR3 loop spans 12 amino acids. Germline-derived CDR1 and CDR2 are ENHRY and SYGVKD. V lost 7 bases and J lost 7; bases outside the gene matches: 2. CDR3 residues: CAITDRDGELFF. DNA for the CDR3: TGTGCCATCACGGACAGGGACGGGGAGCTGTTTTTT.

The CDR3 DNA reads as TGTGCCTGGACCCCAGGGGGCGGCACTGAAGCTTTCTTT. It is translated as CAWTPGGGTEAFF. The chain recombines TRBV30 with TRBJ1-1; 8 nucleotides line up with TRBD1. CDR1 GTSNPN and CDR2 SVGIG come from the germline V gene (reference sequence). This CDR3 has 13 amino acids. V shed 4 bases, J shed 4 bases, and the junction held 5 bases outside the gene matches.

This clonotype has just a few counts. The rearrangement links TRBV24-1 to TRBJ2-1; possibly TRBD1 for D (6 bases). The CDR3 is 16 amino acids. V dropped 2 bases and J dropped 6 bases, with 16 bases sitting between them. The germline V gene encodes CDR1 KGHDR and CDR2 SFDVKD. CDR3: CATSDSRDNIGNEQFF. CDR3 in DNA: TGTGCCACCAGTGATTCACGGGACAATATAGGCAATGAGCAGTTCTTC.

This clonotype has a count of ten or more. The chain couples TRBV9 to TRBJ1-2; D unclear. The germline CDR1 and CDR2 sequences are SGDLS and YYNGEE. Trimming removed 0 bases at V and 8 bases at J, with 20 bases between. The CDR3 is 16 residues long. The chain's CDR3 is CASSVAVGRNPWGYTF. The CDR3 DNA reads TGTGCCAGCAGCGTAGCAGTAGGGCGAAACCCGTGGGGCTACACCTTC.

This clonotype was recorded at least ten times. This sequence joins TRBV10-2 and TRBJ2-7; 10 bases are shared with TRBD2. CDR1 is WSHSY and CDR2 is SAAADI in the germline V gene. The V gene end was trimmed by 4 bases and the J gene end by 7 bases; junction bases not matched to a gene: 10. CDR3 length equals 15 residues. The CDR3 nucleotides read TGCGCCAGCAGTGGGCCCCTAGCGGGAGCACAAGAGCAGTACTTC. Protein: CASSGPLAGAQEQYF.

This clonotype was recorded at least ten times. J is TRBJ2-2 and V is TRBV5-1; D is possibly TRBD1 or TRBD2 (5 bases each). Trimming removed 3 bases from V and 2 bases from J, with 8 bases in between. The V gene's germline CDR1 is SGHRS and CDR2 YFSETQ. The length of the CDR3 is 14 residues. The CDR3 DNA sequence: TGCGCCAGCAGCTCGGGACGCAACACCGGGGAGCTGTTTTTT. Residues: CASSSGRNTGELFF. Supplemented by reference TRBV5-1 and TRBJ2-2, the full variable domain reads KAGVTQTPRYLIKTRGQQVTLSCSPISGHRSVSWYQQTPGQGLQFLFEYFSETQRNKGNFPGRFSGRQFSNSRSEMNVSTLELGDSALYLCASSSGRNTGELFFGEGSRLTVL.